These 5 T cell receptor beta chains share one sample of origin, sequenced in a study of neurological immune-mediated disorders. One entry per CDR3 protein results from TCRdb running MiXCR on the 5' RACE reads. The data show 46,000 or so distinct CDR3 sequences, 4.5% seen once. The sample was PBMCs. These receptors were collected from a woman aged 60-75 years with multiple sclerosis.

Many counts were recorded for this clonotype. One junction end disagrees with the germline gene, perhaps due to a read error. The rearrangement joins TRBV20-1 to TRBJ2-5; a possible D gene is TRBD2 (5 bases). The germline CDR1 and CDR2 sequences are DFQATT and SNEGSKA (reference sequence). The CDR3 consists of 12 residues. Here the CDR3 reads CSARGPGETQYF. CDR3 nucleotides: TGCAGTGCAAGAGGCCCGGGGGAGACCCAGTACTTC.

This clonotype was counted between two and nine times. The CDR3 end shows no conserved phenylalanine or tryptophan, and so a read error is likely. The chain joins TRBV29-1 to TRBJ1-2, with D unresolved. Trimming cost V 3 bases and J 0 bases, with 11 bases left between them. The germline V gene encodes CDR1 SQVTM and CDR2 ANQGSEA. There are 14 residues in the CDR3. The CDR3 is CSVELPISNYGYTI. The CDR3 DNA is TGCAGCGTTGAGCTTCCAATATCTAACTATGGCTACACCATC.

This clonotype showed up many times. V usage is TRBV7-2 and J usage is TRBJ1-1, with 7 bases aligning to TRBD1. In germline, CDR1 is SGHTA, CDR2 FQGNSA. This CDR3 is 14 amino acids long. Trimming cost V 5 bases and J 6 bases; bases outside gene matches: 9. Here the CDR3 reads CASSLQGTAPEAFF. The CDR3 DNA is TGTGCCAGCAGCCTACAAGGGACAGCCCCTGAAGCTTTCTTT.

In this sample, this clonotype turned up many times. This chain connects TRBV10-1 to TRBJ2-3; D gene uncertain. The CDR3 sequence is 13 residues long. V lost 4 bases and J lost 6, with 11 bases in between. Per germline, CDR1 WNHNN and CDR2 SYGVQD (reference sequence). The CDR3 spells CASSVGRVDTQYF. In DNA, the CDR3 is TGCGCCAGCAGTGTCGGACGCGTGGATACGCAGTATTTT.

A few counts support this clonotype. This sequence joins TRBV7-8 and TRBJ2-7; D gene unclear. The germline gives CDR1 SGHVS, CDR2 FQNEAQ. Trimming removed 1 base from V and 4 bases from J, with 8 bases in between. This CDR3 region has 13 residues. CDR3 coding DNA: TGTGCCAGCAGCTTAGTTATTGGGTACGAGCAGTACTTC. Translating gives CASSLVIGYEQYF. Full variable domain (remainder filled in from reference TRBV7-8 and TRBJ2-7): GAGVSQSPRYKVAKRGQDVALRCDPISGHVSLFWYQQALGQGPEFLTYFQNEAQLDKSGLPSDRFFAERPEGSVSTLKIQRTQQEDSAVYLCASSLVIGYEQYFGPGTRLTVT.